This T cell receptor beta chain was observed in a study of T cell changes during pregnancy in multiple sclerosis (dated by TCRdb to the late 2010s). About the investigation overall: Changes in the T cell repertoire over the course of pregnancy were examined in this study in women with multiple sclerosis.

To prepare the library, the immunoSEQ multiplex PCR assay was applied. TCRdb stores this immuneACCESS table with in-frame sequences only. Part of the clones is absent; in the studies checked, under half of the shortfall reflects unresolved V genes, and no reason is known for the rest. Here the sample has about 75,000 clones; approximately 95% occur a single time. Approximately 0.15% of the sample belongs to the ten largest clones. Worth noting for this clone: Its antigen is not yet known. No clone much larger than this one lies a single base away; base qualities are absent.

The CDR3 starts with the cysteine, ends with the phenylalanine, and has 15 residues. Just the 45-base CDR3 DNA is kept, in frame starting at base 1. V loses 3 bases of germline sequence and J loses 0 bases, and the interval between the two ends is 10 bases. Looking up the germline V gene yields CDR1 SGDLS and CDR2 YYNGEE. The source is a female donor with multiple sclerosis, enrolled in a pregnancy study. The input for sequencing was CD4+ T cells from peripheral blood mononuclear cells, taken after pregnancy. The receptor chain draws on TRBV9 and TRBJ2-1, and TRBD2 may be the D gene, going by 6 matching bases. The CDR3: CASSAPGSSYNEQFF. The DNA sequence reads TGTGCCAGCAGCGCCCCCGGGAGCTCCTACAATGAGCAGTTCTTC. Supplemented by the reference TRBV9 and TRBJ2-1 proteins around the CDR3, the complete variable domain is DSGVTQTPKHLITATGQRVTLRCSPRSGDLSVYWYQQSLDQGLQFLIQYYNGEERAKGNILERFSAQQFPDLHSELNLSSLELGDSALYFCASSAPGSSYNEQFFGPGTRLTVL.